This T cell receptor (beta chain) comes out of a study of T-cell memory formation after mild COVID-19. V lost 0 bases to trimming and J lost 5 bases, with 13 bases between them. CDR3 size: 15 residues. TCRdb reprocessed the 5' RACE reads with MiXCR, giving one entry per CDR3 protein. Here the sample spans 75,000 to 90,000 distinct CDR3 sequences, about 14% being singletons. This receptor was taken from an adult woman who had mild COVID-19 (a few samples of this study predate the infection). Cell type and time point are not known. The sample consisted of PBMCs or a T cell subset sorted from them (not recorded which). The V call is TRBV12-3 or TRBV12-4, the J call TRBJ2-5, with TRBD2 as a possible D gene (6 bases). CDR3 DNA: TGTGCCAGCAGTTTAGCGCATGTAGGAGGGGAGACCCAGTACTTC. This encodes CASSLAHVGGETQYF.